The T cell receptor (beta chain) described here comes from a study of T cell changes during pregnancy in multiple sclerosis. The data were produced by immunoSEQ multiplex PCR, yet TCRdb's version contains in-frame clones alone and is incomplete. The data show 60,000 to 85,000 clones, 92% seen once. The receptor's source is a female donor in good health, enrolled as a control in a pregnancy study. The input for sequencing was peripheral blood, taken in the second trimester of pregnancy.

The CDR3 is CASSFPGVGYTF. The CDR3 DNA is TGTGCCAGCAGCTTCCCGGGGGTCGGCTACACCTTC. This chain links TRBV5-6 with TRBJ1-2, with a weak D call TRBD1 (5 bases). Germline V gives CDR1 SGHDT, CDR2 YYEEEE. This CDR3 has 12 amino acids. The germline V and J ends were trimmed by 2 bases and 8 bases, with 10 bases remaining between them.